Below, one T cell receptor beta chain is given with its context. MiXCR, applied by TCRdb to the 5' RACE reads, yields one record per CDR3 protein. The table includes roughly 170,000 distinct CDR3 sequences, 5.5% to 8% detected once. This entry belongs to a study of T cells after yellow fever vaccination. V gave up 4 bases and J gave up 6 bases, with 18 bases separating them. This CDR3 is 15 amino acids long. Germline V gene lookup returns CDR1 SGHRS and CDR2 YFSETQ. The input for sequencing was CD4+ T cells sorted from PBMCs, taken on the day of the first yellow fever vaccination. The chain recombines TRBV5-1 with TRBJ2-3; D is possibly TRBD1 (6 bases). The receptor comes from a young man who received the YFV17D yellow fever vaccine. The CDR3 protein is CASSVRQVQTDTQYF. In nucleotides, the CDR3 is TGCGCCAGCAGCGTTCGACAGGTCCAAACGGATACGCAGTATTTT.